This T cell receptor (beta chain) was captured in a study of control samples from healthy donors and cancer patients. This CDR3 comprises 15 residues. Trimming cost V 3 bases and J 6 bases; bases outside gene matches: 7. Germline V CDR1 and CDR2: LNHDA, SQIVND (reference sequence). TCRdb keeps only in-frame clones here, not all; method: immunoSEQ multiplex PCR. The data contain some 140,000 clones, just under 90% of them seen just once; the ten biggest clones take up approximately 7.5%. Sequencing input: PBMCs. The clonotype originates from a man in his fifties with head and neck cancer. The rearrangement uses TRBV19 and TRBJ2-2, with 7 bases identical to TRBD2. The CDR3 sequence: CASSIINAGAGELFF. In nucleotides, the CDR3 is TGTGCCAGTAGTATTATCAATGCGGGGGCCGGGGAGCTGTTTTTT.